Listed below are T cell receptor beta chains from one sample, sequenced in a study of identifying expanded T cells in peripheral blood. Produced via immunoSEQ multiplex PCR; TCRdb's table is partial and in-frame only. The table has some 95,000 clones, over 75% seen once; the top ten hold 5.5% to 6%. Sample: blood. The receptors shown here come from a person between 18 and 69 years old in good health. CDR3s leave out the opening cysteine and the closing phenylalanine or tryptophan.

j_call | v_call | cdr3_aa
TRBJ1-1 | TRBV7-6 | ASSLVGRNTEAF
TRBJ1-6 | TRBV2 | ASIPTGNSPLH
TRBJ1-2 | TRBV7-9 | ASSLAPVSPYGYT
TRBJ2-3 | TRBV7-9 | ASSATSGGLSADTQY
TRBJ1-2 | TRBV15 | ATSRGGSLHYGYT
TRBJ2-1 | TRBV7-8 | ASSLGPASGRGALYNEQF
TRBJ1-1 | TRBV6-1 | ASSGRQGLDAF
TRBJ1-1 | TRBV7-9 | ASTIAENTEAF
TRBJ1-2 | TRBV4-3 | ASSQDWAGTYGYT
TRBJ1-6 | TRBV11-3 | ASSTGTEKYNSPLH
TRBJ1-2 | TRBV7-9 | ASSLEQLNYGYT
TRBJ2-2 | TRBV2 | ASRGEGRLNTGELF
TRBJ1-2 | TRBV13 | ASSRGQDYGYT
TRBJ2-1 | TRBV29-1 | SAGFDEQF
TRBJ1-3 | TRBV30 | AWSEGRRSGNTIY
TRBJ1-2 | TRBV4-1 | ASSQEPTPYGYT
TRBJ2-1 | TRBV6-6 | ASSYARGPGWEEQF
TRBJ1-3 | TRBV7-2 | ASSLSGASGNTIY
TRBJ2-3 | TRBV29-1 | SGTGQSGTDTQY
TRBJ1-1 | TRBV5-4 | ASTRPAGTNTEAF
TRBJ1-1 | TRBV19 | ASSLYRGEGTEAF
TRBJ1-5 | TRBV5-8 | ASSFSSGTQPQPQH
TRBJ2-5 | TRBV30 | AWSVLAGVQTQY
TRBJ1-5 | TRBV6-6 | ASNPTGLGQPQH
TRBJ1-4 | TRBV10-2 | ASGHRGTTNEKLF
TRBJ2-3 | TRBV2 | ASSESPDRVADTQY
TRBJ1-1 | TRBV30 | AWSVMTELTEAF
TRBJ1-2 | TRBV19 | ASSSGYHSYGYT
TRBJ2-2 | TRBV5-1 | ASGPSGANTGELF
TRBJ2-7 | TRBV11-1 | ASSFQVNSYEQY
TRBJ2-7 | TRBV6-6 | ASSYSKGSGSYEQY
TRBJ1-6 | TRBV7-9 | ASSLQGQNSPLH
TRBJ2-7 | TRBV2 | ASRLAGGTYEQY
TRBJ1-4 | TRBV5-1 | ASSLFPANEKLF
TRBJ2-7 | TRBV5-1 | ASSAGHTTSYEQY
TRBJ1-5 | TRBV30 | AWSVFYNQPQH
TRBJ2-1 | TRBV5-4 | ASSSSGGADEQF
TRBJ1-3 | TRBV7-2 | ASSPDPSGNTIY
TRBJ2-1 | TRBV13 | ASSHTGTEQF
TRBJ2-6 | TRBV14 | ASSRQGTGANVLT
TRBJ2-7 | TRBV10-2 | ASRVAGAPSYEQY
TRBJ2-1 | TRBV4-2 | ASSQGITSVNEQF
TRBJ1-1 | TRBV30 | AWSGTGGYRDTEAF
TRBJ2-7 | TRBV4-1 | ASSQPPRAGINSYEQY
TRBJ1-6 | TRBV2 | ASIDLRGPSNSPLH
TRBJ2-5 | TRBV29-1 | SVRDLETQY
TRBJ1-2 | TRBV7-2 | ASSLAHSYGYT
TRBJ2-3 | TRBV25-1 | ASSEYLPHSTDTQY
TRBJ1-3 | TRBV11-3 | ASSSLWESGNTIY
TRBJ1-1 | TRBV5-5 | ASSLELETGTEAF
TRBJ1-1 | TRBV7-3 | ASSLRPRGGLNTEAF
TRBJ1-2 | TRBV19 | ASSRDRGTYGYT
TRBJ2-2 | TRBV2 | ARGTNTGELF
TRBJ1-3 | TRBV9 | ASSVAGFSGNTIY
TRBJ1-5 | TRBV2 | ASSDGEGASQPQH
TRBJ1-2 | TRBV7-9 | ASSLDRLNNYGYT
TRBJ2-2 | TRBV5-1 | ASSSGAPARTGELF